The present T cell receptor (beta chain) was sequenced within a study of T cell changes during pregnancy in multiple sclerosis. Germline CDR1 SEHNR, CDR2 FQNEAQ (reference sequence). The CDR3 covers 13 residues. Trimming left V 3 bases short and J 5 bases short, with 10 bases between. Sequencing used immunoSEQ multiplex PCR; TCRdb keeps in-frame clones, though not all of them. The data contain tens of thousands of clones, around 92% of them singletons. Sample: peripheral blood, taken in the first trimester of pregnancy. V gene TRBV7-9 combines with J gene TRBJ2-5; D is unresolved. This sequence originates from a female donor with multiple sclerosis, enrolled in a pregnancy study. CDR3 sequence reads: CASSFGGRETQYF. The CDR3 DNA sequence: TGTGCCAGCAGCTTCGGTGGTCGGGAGACCCAGTACTTC.